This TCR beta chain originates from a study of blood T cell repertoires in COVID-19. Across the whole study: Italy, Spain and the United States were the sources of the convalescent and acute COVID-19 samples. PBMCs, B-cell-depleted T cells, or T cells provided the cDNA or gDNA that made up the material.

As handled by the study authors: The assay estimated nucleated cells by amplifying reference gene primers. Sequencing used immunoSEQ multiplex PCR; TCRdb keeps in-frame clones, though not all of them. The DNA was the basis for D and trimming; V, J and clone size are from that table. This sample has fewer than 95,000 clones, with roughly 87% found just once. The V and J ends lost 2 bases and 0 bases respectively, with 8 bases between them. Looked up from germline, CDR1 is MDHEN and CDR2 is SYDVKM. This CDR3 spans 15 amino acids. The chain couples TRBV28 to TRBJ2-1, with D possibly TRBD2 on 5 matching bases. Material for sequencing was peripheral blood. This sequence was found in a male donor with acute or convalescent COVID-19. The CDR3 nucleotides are TGTGCCAGCAGTTTACCGGGGAGCTCCTACAATGAGCAGTTCTTC. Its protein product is CASSLPGSSYNEQFF.